This TCR beta chain was identified during a study of cytomegalovirus exposure and HLA in healthy donors. PCR amplification relied on 60 Vbeta primers (plus 13 Jbeta primers). Assay used: immunoSEQ multiplex PCR; TCRdb lists only in-frame clones, some missing. The sample shows 160,000 or so clones, and around 1.9% sits with its ten largest clones. The CDR3 length is 15 residues. Germline-derived CDR1 and CDR2 are ENHRY and SYGVKD. V lost 6 bases to trimming and J lost 1 base; unmatched junction nucleotides: 5. Study outcomes and limitations: The study reported that TCR beta sequences accurately predicted HLA-A and HLA-B alleles in most subjects. Some TCR beta chains (roughly 160 of them) were listed as cytomegalovirus-associated. In an earlier analysis, in several hundred donors, most V segments appeared productive either ~90% or ~30% of the time. Most CMV-associated TCR beta chains were later found to appear HLA-restricted.

Remarks on this clone: Its cognate antigen is unknown.

The source of this sequence is a man aged 25-45 years in good health and CMV-seronegative. The specimen sequenced was PBMCs. This chain uses TRBV10-3 with TRBJ2-1; 8 positions agree with TRBD2. CDR3 residues: CAIRRAGVSYNEQFF. For the CDR3, the DNA is TGTGCCATCAGGAGAGCGGGAGTGTCCTACAATGAGCAGTTCTTC.